The 10 T cell receptor beta chains in this list originate from one sample, sequenced in a study of cytomegalovirus exposure and HLA in healthy donors. PCR primers comprised 60 Vbeta and 13 Jbeta primers. The data were produced by immunoSEQ multiplex PCR, yet TCRdb's version contains in-frame clones alone and is incomplete. The sample lists some 150,000 clones, around 69% seen once, with approximately 3% in the top ten. The sequencing input was PBMCs. The source is a woman between 25 and 40 years old in good health and CMV-seronegative.

The V call is TRBV10-3, the J call TRBJ1-5; D unresolved. Trimming shortened V by 4 bases and J by 8 bases, and 12 bases separated the two germline ends. This CDR3 spans 13 amino acids. The germline V gene encodes CDR1 ENHRY and CDR2 SYGVKD. The CDR3 protein is CAISGSGGEPQHF. The CDR3 region has the DNA TGTGCCATCAGTGGCTCGGGCGGGGAGCCCCAGCATTTT.

This clone is deemed medium-sized. V gene TRBV6-4 combines with J gene TRBJ2-3; D uncertain. The germline V gene has CDR1 MRHNA and CDR2 SNTAGT. This CDR3 is 15 amino acids long. V was shortened by 8 bases and J by 2 bases, with 17 bases between the two germline ends. This CDR3 is CASSEEASATDTQYF. Here the CDR3 DNA reads TGTGCCAGCTCCGAGGAAGCGAGCGCCACAGATACGCAGTATTTT.

The rearrangement joins TRBV7-2 to TRBJ2-2; 14 bases fit TRBD2. The CDR3 sequence is 18 residues long. The J segment lost 4 bases and the V segment lost 5 bases, leaving 9 bases of the junction unmatched. Germline CDR1 and CDR2: SGHTA and FQGNSA. CDR3 region: CASSHEGLAGVVTGELFF. CDR3 coding DNA: TGTGCCAGCAGCCACGAGGGACTAGCGGGAGTGGTCACCGGGGAGCTGTTTTTT.

This sequence joins TRBV4-3 and TRBJ1-6, with D perhaps TRBD1 (6 bases). CDR3 length: 19 residues. The V end lost 1 base, the J end lost 7 bases, and 23 bases lay between the germline ends. Per germline, CDR1 LGHNA and CDR2 YSLEER. Here the CDR3 reads CASSQVLVTSGAKNSPLHF. CDR3 bases: TGCGCCAGCAGCCAAGTTTTGGTGACTTCAGGGGCTAAAAATTCACCCCTCCACTTT.

The CDR3 coding sequence is TGTGCCAGCAGTCGACAGGGACCTGGGGGAGGGGCCAACGTCCTGACTTTC. Its protein product is CASSRQGPGGGANVLTF. The V call is TRBV2, the J call TRBJ2-6, with 7 bases matching TRBD1. Germline V lookup: CDR1 SNHLY, CDR2 FYNNEI. V was clipped by 5 bases and J by 4 bases; unmatched bases: 11. This CDR3 contains 17 residues.

This clone was detected only once. The CDR3 DNA sequence: TGCAGCGTTGCTGGGGAGCTTGGCTACACCTTC. It codes for CSVAGELGYTF. The genes are TRBV29-1 and TRBJ1-2; unclear D gene. Germline CDR1 and CDR2: SQVTM and ANQGSEA. Deletions cut 4 bases from V and 7 bases from J, with 10 bases between. CDR3 length: 11 residues.

V is TRBV5-1 and J is TRBJ2-3; D is possibly TRBD2 (6 bases). Trimming removed 4 bases from V and 3 bases from J, with 15 bases in between. This CDR3 contains 15 residues. Germline values: CDR1 SGHRS, CDR2 YFSETQ. Here the CDR3 reads CASSGGTYSTDTQYF. The CDR3 coding sequence is TGCGCCAGCAGCGGGGGGACCTACTCAACAGATACGCAGTATTTT.

The genes are TRBV19 and TRBJ2-1; 10 nucleotides align to TRBD2. Germline V gene lookup returns CDR1 LNHDA and CDR2 SQIVND (reference sequence). The CDR3 has 15 residues. V shed 5 bases, J shed 0 bases, and the junction held 1 base outside the gene matches. In nucleotides, the CDR3 is TGTGCCAGTAGTTCTAGCGGGAGCTCCTACAATGAGCAGTTCTTC. It encodes CASSSSGSSYNEQFF.

This clone was detected once. The gene calls are TRBV5-4 and TRBJ1-1; D gene unclear. V dropped 1 base and J dropped 8 bases, with 12 bases sitting between them. The germline CDR1 and CDR2 sequences are SGHNT and YYREEE (reference sequence). This CDR3 comprises 13 residues. DNA for the CDR3: TGTGCCAGCAGCTTGAACGGAGTTGAAGAAGCTTTCTTT. It codes for CASSLNGVEEAFF.

The rearrangement links TRBV28 to TRBJ1-2; tentative D call: TRBD1 (6 bases). Trimming took 6 bases from V and 8 from J, leaving 10 bases between them. The CDR3 covers 11 residues. Germline CDR1 reads MDHEN; CDR2 reads SYDVKM. This chain's CDR3 is CASSDRLGYTF. In DNA, the CDR3 is TGTGCCAGCAGCGACAGGCTGGGCTACACCTTC.